This T cell receptor beta chain was captured in a study of T-cell memory formation after mild COVID-19. The CDR3 covers 18 residues. The J segment lost 0 bases and the V segment lost 1 base, leaving 8 bases of the junction unmatched. Germline lookup yields CDR1 SGHAT and CDR2 FQNNGV. MiXCR, applied by TCRdb to the 5' RACE reads, yields one record per CDR3 protein. This table has about 470,000 distinct CDR3 sequences, roughly 18% appearing once. What was sequenced was PBMCs or a T cell subset sorted from them (not recorded which). The receptor was isolated from an adult woman who had mild COVID-19 (a few samples of this study predate the infection). Cell type and time point are not known. The chain is built from TRBV11-2 and TRBJ2-1, with TRBD2 matching 8 bases. The DNA for the CDR3 is TGTGCCAGCAGCTTAGGGTACGGGGCGGGGGGCTCCTACAATGAGCAGTTCTTC. Protein sequence: CASSLGYGAGGSYNEQFF.